The 18 T cell receptor beta chains given below trace back to one sample, sequenced in a study of graft-versus-host responses after intestinal transplantation. For these receptors, no antigen is known. Profiling relied on immunoSEQ multiplex PCR, and the TCRdb table lists in-frame clones only, not all of them. The profile shows about 84,000 clones, approximately 90% of them singletons. The sample in question was unstimulated CD4+ T cells sorted from spleen or lymph node cells, obtained before transplant. Source of these receptors: a human donor who was the organ donor for an intestinal transplant.

On this clone: The germline gene is not matched at one end of the junction; a read error may be the cause. The V call is TRBV7-9, the J call TRBJ1-1, with TRBD1 matching 8 bases. The CDR3 length is 15 residues. Looked up from germline, CDR1 is SEHNR and CDR2 is FQNEAQ (reference sequence). The CDR3 sequence is CASSLAGQGNTEAFF. In DNA, the CDR3 is TGTGCCAGCAGCCTAGCAGGACAGGGAAACACTGAAGCTTTCTTT.

A single count supports this clone. The chain links TRBV7-9 to TRBJ1-3, with TRBD1 matching over 7 bases. The CDR3 has 16 amino acids. Germline V lookup: CDR1 SEHNR, CDR2 FQNEAQ (reference sequence). Trimming took 5 bases from V and 3 from J; bases not matched to a gene: 10. CDR3 DNA sequence: TGTGCCAGCAGCAAGCGAGAGACAGGGTATGGAAACACCATATATTTT. Translated, it gives CASSKRETGYGNTIYF.

The chain is built from TRBV5-1 and TRBJ2-7; tentatively, D is TRBD1 (5 bases). This CDR3 is built from 14 residues. CDR1 SGHRS and CDR2 YFSETQ come from the germline V gene. V lost 5 bases and J lost 2, with 14 bases in between. The CDR3 is CASSYGQPAYEQYF. CDR3 bases: TGCGCCAGCAGTTACGGACAACCAGCCTACGAGCAGTACTTC.

The rearrangement links TRBV12-5 to TRBJ2-3, with 12 bases identical to TRBD2. The CDR3 contains 19 residues. Germline V gene lookup returns CDR1 LGHNT and CDR2 FRNRAP. The junction had 11 bases not matched to a gene; V was cut back by 2 bases and J by 2 bases. The CDR3 DNA sequence: TGTGCTAGTGGTTTGTCGACTCCGACTAGCGGGAGCCACACAGATACGCAGTATTTT. Residues: CASGLSTPTSGSHTDTQYF.

The chain joins TRBV7-3 to TRBJ1-3; D possibly corresponds to TRBD1 (5 bases). The CDR3 sequence is 14 residues long. CDR1 SGHTA and CDR2 FQGTGA come from the germline V gene. Deletions cut 3 bases from V and 6 bases from J, with 12 bases between. This chain's CDR3 is CASSFPAGSNTIYF. The CDR3 DNA sequence: TGTGCCAGCAGCTTCCCCGCAGGGTCAAACACCATATATTTT.

J is TRBJ1-5 and V is TRBV2, with D maybe TRBD1 (5 bases). The V end was cut by 5 bases, the J end by 3 bases, with 14 bases between. This CDR3 is 15 amino acids long. Germline V gene data show CDR1 as SNHLY and CDR2 as FYNNEI. CDR3 in amino acids: CASSSDGATNQPQHF. In DNA, the CDR3 is TGTGCCAGCAGTTCCGATGGGGCAACCAATCAGCCCCAGCATTTT.

This clone was detected only a few times. V and J are TRBV30 and TRBJ1-3, with D hard to call. Looked up from germline, CDR1 is GTSNPN and CDR2 is SVGIG (reference sequence). The ends were cut back, 5 bases at V and 2 bases at J, with 10 bases in the middle. The CDR3 loop spans 13 amino acids. CDR3 sequence reads: CAWERRTGNTIYF. DNA of the CDR3: TGTGCCTGGGAAAGGCGGACTGGAAACACCATATATTTT.

This clone was seen just once. The chain recombines TRBV28 with TRBJ2-1; 7 bases map to TRBD1. The CDR3 has 14 residues. Germline assignment: CDR1 MDHEN and CDR2 SYDVKM. The V gene end was trimmed by 3 bases and the J gene end by 6 bases; junction bases not matched to a gene: 5. CDR3 sequence reads: CASSFHRGINEQFF. In nucleotides, the CDR3 is TGTGCCAGCAGTTTTCACAGGGGAATCAATGAGCAGTTCTTC.

The chain links TRBV19 to TRBJ1-2; D gene unclear. V was cut by 4 bases and J by 4 bases, with 10 bases left in between. There are 13 residues in the CDR3. Germline V CDR1 and CDR2: LNHDA, SQIVND (reference sequence). The CDR3 loop reads CASSTTNSYGYTF. CDR3 nucleotides: TGTGCCAGTAGTACCACGAACAGCTATGGCTACACCTTC.

V and J are TRBV9 and TRBJ2-3; TRBD2 matches at 9 bases. The CDR3 has 16 residues. In germline, CDR1 is SGDLS, CDR2 YYNGEE. The V segment lost 4 bases and the J segment 5 bases; nucleotides outside the gene matches: 11. CDR3 in DNA: TGTGCCAGCAGCCCCCGGGGTAGCGGGAGTGGAGATACGCAGTATTTT. This sequence encodes CASSPRGSGSGDTQYF.

The rearrangement uses TRBV4-2 and TRBJ1-1; D gene uncertain. The CDR3 has 15 residues. The V end lost 4 bases, the J end lost 9 bases, and 21 bases lay between the germline ends. Germline CDR1 is LGHNA and CDR2 is YNFKEQ. The CDR3 here is CASSPEGDQVLKAFF. CDR3 DNA: TGTGCCAGCAGCCCAGAGGGAGACCAAGTACTGAAAGCTTTCTTT.

The rearrangement joins TRBV5-6 to TRBJ1-6; D is possibly TRBD1 (5 bases). Germline-derived CDR1 and CDR2 are SGHDT and YYEEEE. The CDR3 spans 12 residues. Trimming removed 4 bases at V and 9 bases at J, with 8 bases between. The DNA for the CDR3 is TGTGCCAGCAGCCGACAGTTTTCACCCCTCCACTTT. It codes for CASSRQFSPLHF.

This clone was detected once. The J gene is TRBJ2-1, the V gene TRBV10-3; 12 bases align to TRBD2. V lost 8 bases, J lost 6 bases, and 8 bases stayed unmatched. This CDR3 contains 15 residues. Germline V CDR1 and CDR2: ENHRY, SYGVKD. The CDR3 coding sequence is TGTGCCATCGGTCTAGCGGGAGGGCAGGTCAATGAGCAGTTCTTC. Translating it yields CAIGLAGGQVNEQFF.

V is TRBV7-2 and J is TRBJ2-5; TRBD2 matches 9 bases. CDR3 length: 17 residues. V gave up 5 bases and J gave up 3 bases; unmatched junction bases: 13. Germline CDR1 and CDR2: SGHTA and FQGNSA. Here the CDR3 reads CASSRAPLAGLKETQYF. In nucleotides, the CDR3 is TGTGCCAGCAGCAGAGCCCCTCTAGCGGGACTCAAAGAGACCCAGTACTTC.

V is TRBV18 and J is TRBJ1-5, with D tentatively TRBD1 (6 bases). V lost 6 bases and J 6 bases, leaving 12 bases between the germline ends. CDR1 is KGHSH, CDR2 LQKENI, per germline. CDR3 length: 13 residues. This CDR3 is CASSTGTGQPQHF. The DNA of the CDR3 is TGTGCCAGCTCCACAGGGACGGGTCAGCCCCAGCATTTT. The full variable domain, its missing parts supplied by reference TRBV18 and TRBJ1-5, is NAGVMQNPRHLVRRRGQEARLRCSPMKGHSHVYWYRQLPEEGLKFMVYLQKENIIDESGMPKERFSAEFPKEGPSILRIQQVVRGDSAAYFCASSTGTGQPQHFGDGTRLSIL.

The V call is TRBV7-9, the J call TRBJ2-1; D possibly corresponds to TRBD2 (6 bases). The CDR3 is 15 residues long. Looked up from germline, CDR1 is SEHNR and CDR2 is FQNEAQ (reference sequence). Trimming shortened V by 5 bases and J by 10 bases, and 21 bases separated the two germline ends. DNA for the CDR3: TGTGCCAGCAGCGCGACCCCTGCGGGCGGACTAGAGCAGTTCTTC. It translates to CASSATPAGGLEQFF.

V is TRBV2 and J is TRBJ1-3; D ambiguous. V was trimmed by 4 bases and J by 3 bases, leaving 10 bases between them. This CDR3 spans 14 amino acids. Germline V gives CDR1 SNHLY, CDR2 FYNNEI. CDR3 coding DNA: TGTGCCAGCAGTGGAGAACAGAATGGAAACACCATATATTTT. Residues: CASSGEQNGNTIYF.

The gene calls are TRBV25-1 and TRBJ1-4; no reliable D call. V was trimmed by 4 bases and J by 4 bases, leaving 4 bases between them. There are 12 residues in the CDR3. Germline values: CDR1 MGHDK, CDR2 SYGVNS. The CDR3 loop is CASSAINEKLFF. The CDR3 DNA reads as TGTGCCAGCAGTGCCATTAATGAAAAACTGTTTTTT. The entire variable domain, with the rest obtained from reference TRBV25-1 and TRBJ1-4, is as follows: EADIYQTPRYLVIGTGKKITLECSQTMGHDKMYWYQQDPGMELHLIHYSYGVNSTEKGDLSSESTVSRIRTEHFPLTLESARPSHTSQYLCASSAINEKLFFGSGTQLSVL.